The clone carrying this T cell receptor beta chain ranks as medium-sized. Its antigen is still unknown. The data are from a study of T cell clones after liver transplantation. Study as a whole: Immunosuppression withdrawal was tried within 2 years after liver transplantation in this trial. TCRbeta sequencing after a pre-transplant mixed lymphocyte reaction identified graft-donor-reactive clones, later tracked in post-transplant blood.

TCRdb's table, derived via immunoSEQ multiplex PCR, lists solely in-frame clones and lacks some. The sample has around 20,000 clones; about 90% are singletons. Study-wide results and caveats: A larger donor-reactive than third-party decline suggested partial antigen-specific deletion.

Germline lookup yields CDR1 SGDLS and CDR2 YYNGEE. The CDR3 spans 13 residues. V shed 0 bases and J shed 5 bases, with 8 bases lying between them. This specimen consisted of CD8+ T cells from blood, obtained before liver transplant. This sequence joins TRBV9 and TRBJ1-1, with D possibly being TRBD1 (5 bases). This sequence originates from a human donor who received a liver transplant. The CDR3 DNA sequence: TGTGCCAGCAGCGTAGATGGGGCTACTGAAGCTTTCTTT. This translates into CASSVDGATEAFF. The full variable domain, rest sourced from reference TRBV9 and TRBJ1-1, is DSGVTQTPKHLITATGQRVTLRCSPRSGDLSVYWYQQSLDQGLQFLIQYYNGEERAKGNILERFSAQQFPDLHSELNLSSLELGDSALYFCASSVDGATEAFFGQGTRLTVV.